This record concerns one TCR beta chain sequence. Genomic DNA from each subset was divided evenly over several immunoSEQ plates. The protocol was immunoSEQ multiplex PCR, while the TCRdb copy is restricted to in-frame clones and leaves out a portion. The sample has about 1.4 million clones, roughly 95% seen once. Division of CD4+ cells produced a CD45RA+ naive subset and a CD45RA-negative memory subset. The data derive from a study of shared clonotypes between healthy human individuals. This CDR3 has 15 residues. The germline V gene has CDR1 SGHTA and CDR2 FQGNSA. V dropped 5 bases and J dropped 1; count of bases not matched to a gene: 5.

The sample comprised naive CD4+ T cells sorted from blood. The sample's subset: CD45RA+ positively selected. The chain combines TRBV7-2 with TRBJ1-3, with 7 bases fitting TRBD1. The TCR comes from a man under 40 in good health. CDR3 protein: CASSPPGQSGNTIYF. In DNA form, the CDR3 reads TGTGCCAGCAGCCCGCCGGGACAGTCTGGAAACACCATATATTTT.